Listed below are T cell receptor beta chains from one sample, sequenced in a study of a mutant IDH1 vaccine in newly diagnosed glioma. The antigens of these receptors remain unknown. Generated by immunoSEQ multiplex PCR, the TCRdb table keeps only in-frame clones and is missing some. The table has tens of thousands of clones, around 80% seen once; the top ten hold more than 3%. The input for sequencing was PBMCs, taken from a glioma patient whose treatment included an IDH1 peptide vaccine. These TCRs come from a man aged 40-49 years with glioma. Some clones in this sample may be carry-over from other donors' samples. Each CDR3 is given with its conserved first and last residue. D genes are given only for firm matches. Clone size is stated in some rows and not others, as once, few, many or a class when expanded.

v_gene	abundance	j_gene	d_gene	CDR3nt	CDR3aa
TRBV4-1	few	TRBJ2-2	NA	TGCGCCAGCAGCCATACGGACGACGGGGAGCTGTTTTTT	CASSHTDDGELFF
TRBV7-9	few	TRBJ1-1	NA	TGTGCCAGCAGCTTTCAGACAGAGAACACTGAAGCTTTCTTT	CASSFQTENTEAFF
TRBV9	NA	TRBJ2-7	TRBD1	TGTGCCAGCAGCATCGGACAGGGTGGCTACGAGCAGTACTTC	CASSIGQGGYEQYF
TRBV5-1	NA	TRBJ2-7	TRBD1	TGCGCCAGCAGCGACGGGACAGGGGACGAGCAGTACTTC	CASSDGTGDEQYF
TRBV19	NA	TRBJ1-1	NA	TGTGCCAGTATTCCGGGAGCGCAGGGAGGAACTGAAGCTTTCTTT	CASIPGAQGGTEAFF
TRBV27	NA	TRBJ1-2	TRBD1	TGTGCCAGCAGTTTAGGGACAGGGTTCCACTATGGCTACACCTTC	CASSLGTGFHYGYTF
TRBV20-1	NA	TRBJ2-1	NA	TGCAGTGCCAGCTCCTACAATGAGCAGTTCTTC	CSASSYNEQFF
TRBV27	NA	TRBJ2-7	NA	TGTGCCAGCAGTTTGCGGGGTCCACGCGAGCAGTACTTC	CASSLRGPREQYF
TRBV5-1	NA	TRBJ1-1	NA	TGCGCCAGCAGCCCAGAGCGGGGGTCGAACACTGAAGCTTTCTTT	CASSPERGSNTEAFF
TRBV29-1	NA	TRBJ2-3	NA	TGCAGCGTTGAGGGCTACAGGGTGGGGGGCACAGATACGCAGTATTTT	CSVEGYRVGGTDTQYF
TRBV6-1	NA	TRBJ2-3	NA	TGTGCCAGCACCCCACATAGACCCGGTCCAGATACGCAGTATTTT	CASTPHRPGPDTQYF
TRBV10-1	NA	TRBJ2-3	TRBD1	TGCGCCAGCAGTGGGAGACAGGGCCCTAGCACAGATACGCAGTATTTT	CASSGRQGPSTDTQYF
TRBV2	NA	TRBJ2-7	NA	TGTGCCAGCAGTGTGGGATTCGAGCAGTACTTC	CASSVGFEQYF
TRBV6-6	NA	TRBJ2-5	TRBD2	TGTGCCGCGAAAACTCAAGCGGGGGGAGAGACCCAGTACTTC	CAAKTQAGGETQYF
TRBV27	NA	TRBJ1-1	NA	TGTGCCAGCAGCCCTTTAGGGACGGCGGACACTGAAGCTTTCTTT	CASSPLGTADTEAFF
TRBV27	NA	TRBJ2-6	NA	TGTGCCAGCAAAGGTTCTGGGGCCAACGTCCTGACTTTC	CASKGSGANVLTF
TRBV5-1	NA	TRBJ2-1	TRBD2	TGCGCCAGCAGCGACCCTAGCGGGGGTTCCAATGAGCAGTTCTTC	CASSDPSGGSNEQFF
TRBV7-8	NA	TRBJ2-7	TRBD1	TGTGCCAGCAGTCGACAGGGTTACGAGCAGTACTTC	CASSRQGYEQYF
TRBV7-2	NA	TRBJ2-5	NA	TGTGCCAGCAGTTGGGGGTTGGGCACCCAGTACTTC	CASSWGLGTQYF
TRBV4-1	NA	TRBJ1-5	NA	TGCGCCAGCAGCGTTGAAGGGAGCAATCAGCCCCAGCATTTT	CASSVEGSNQPQHF
TRBV19	NA	TRBJ2-1	NA	TGTGCCAGTAGCGCCCGAATCCGGGGGACTCGACACAATGAGCAGTTCTTC	CASSARIRGTRHNEQFF
TRBV27	NA	TRBJ2-3	NA	TGTGCCACCAAGGCCGGGGGAGGCACAGATACGCAGTATTTT	CATKAGGGTDTQYF
TRBV6-5	NA	TRBJ2-7	TRBD1	TGTGCCAGCAGCCAAGAGGGGGCACATCCCTACGAGCAGTACTTC	CASSQEGAHPYEQYF
TRBV10-2	once	TRBJ1-1	NA	TGCGCCAGCAGTGAGGAGGTCAACACTGAAGCTTTCTTT	CASSEEVNTEAFF
TRBV6-5	NA	TRBJ2-7	TRBD1	TGTGCCAGCATAGGGTCCGGACAGGGTCGTTACGAGCAGTACTTC	CASIGSGQGRYEQYF
TRBV4-1	NA	TRBJ2-7	NA	TGCGCCAGCAGCCAAGGCCCTCGCGAGCAGTACTTC	CASSQGPREQYF
TRBV7-6	NA	TRBJ1-5	NA	TGTGCCAGCAGCTTAGAGCCGGGAAGCAATCAGCCCCAGCATTTT	CASSLEPGSNQPQHF
TRBV15	NA	TRBJ2-5	NA	TGTGCCACCAGCAGAGCTGGGGAGACCCAGTACTTC	CATSRAGETQYF
TRBV30	once	TRBJ2-2	NA	TGTGCCCTGGCGTCGGACTATTTGGGTGCCGGGGAGCTGTTTTTT	CALASDYLGAGELFF
TRBV12-5	NA	TRBJ2-7	NA	TGTGCTAGTGGTTTGGAGGTAGGCGAGCAGTACTTC	CASGLEVGEQYF
TRBV9	NA	TRBJ1-2	TRBD1	TGTGCCAGCAGCGTAGGTAAGGACAGGCCCTACCTATATGGCTACACCTTC	CASSVGKDRPYLYGYTF
TRBV29-1	few	TRBJ1-1	NA	TGCAGCGCTCAGGGTTGGACGAACACTGAAGCTTTCTTT	CSAQGWTNTEAFF
TRBV10-3	NA	TRBJ2-7	NA	TGTGCCATCAGATCGACACGGAGCTCCTACGAGCAGTACTTC	CAIRSTRSSYEQYF